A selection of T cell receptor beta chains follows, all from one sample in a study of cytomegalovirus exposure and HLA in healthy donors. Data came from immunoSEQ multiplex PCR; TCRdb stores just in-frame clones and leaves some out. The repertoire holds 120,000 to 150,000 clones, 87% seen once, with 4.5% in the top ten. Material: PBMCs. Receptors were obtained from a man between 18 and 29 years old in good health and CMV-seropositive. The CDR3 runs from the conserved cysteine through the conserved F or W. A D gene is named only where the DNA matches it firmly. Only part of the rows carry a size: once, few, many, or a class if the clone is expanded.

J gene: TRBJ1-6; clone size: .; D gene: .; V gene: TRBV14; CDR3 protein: CASSQDKGVISPLHF; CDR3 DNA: TGTGCCAGCAGCCAAGACAAGGGGGTCATATCACCCCTCCACTTT
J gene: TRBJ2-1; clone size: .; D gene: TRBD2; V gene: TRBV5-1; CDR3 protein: CASSSSSGGGEQFF; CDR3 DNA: TGCGCCAGCAGCTCCTCTAGCGGGGGTGGTGAGCAGTTCTTC
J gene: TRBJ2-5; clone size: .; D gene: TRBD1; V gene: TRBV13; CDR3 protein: CASSSGQGPPSQYF; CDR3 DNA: TGTGCCAGCAGCTCGGGACAGGGCCCCCCATCCCAGTACTTC
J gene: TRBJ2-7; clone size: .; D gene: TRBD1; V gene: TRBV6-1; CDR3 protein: CASREDRAPYEQYF; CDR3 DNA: TGTGCCAGCAGAGAAGACAGGGCCCCCTACGAGCAGTACTTC
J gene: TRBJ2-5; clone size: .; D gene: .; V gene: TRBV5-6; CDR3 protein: CASTSGGTQYF; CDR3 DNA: TGTGCCAGCACCTCCGGGGGAACCCAGTACTTC
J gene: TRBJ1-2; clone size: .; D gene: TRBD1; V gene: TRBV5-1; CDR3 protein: CASSLSTGADGYTF; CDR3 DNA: TGCGCCAGCAGCCTTTCTACAGGGGCGGATGGCTACACCTTC
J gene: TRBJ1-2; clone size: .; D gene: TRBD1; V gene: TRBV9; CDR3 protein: CASSARRDRDSVGGNYGYTF; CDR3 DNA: TGTGCCAGCAGCGCGCGCCGGGACAGGGATTCTGTCGGCGGGAACTATGGCTACACCTTC
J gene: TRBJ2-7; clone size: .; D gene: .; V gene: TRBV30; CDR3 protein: CAWSVTATYEQYF; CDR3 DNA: TGTGCCTGGAGTGTAACAGCCACCTACGAGCAGTACTTC
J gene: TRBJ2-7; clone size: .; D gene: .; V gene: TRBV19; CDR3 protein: CASSLRTGTSIYEQYF; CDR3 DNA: TGTGCCAGTAGTCTACGAACCGGGACTTCTATCTACGAGCAGTACTTC
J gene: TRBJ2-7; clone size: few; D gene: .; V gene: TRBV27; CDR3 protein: CASSRHGPEGNEQYF; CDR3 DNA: TGTGCCAGCAGTCGGCACGGCCCGGAGGGGAACGAGCAGTACTTC
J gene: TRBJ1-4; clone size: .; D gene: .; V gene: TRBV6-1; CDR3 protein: CASSGGDATNEKLFF; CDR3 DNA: TGTGCCAGCAGTGGGGGGGATGCAACTAATGAAAAACTGTTTTTT